Included here is one T cell receptor (beta chain) sequence, with context. This record comes from a study of Ad26.COV2.S vaccination and SARS-CoV-2 variants. Trimming cost V 4 bases and J 1 base; bases outside gene matches: 3. The germline CDR1 and CDR2 sequences are LNHDA and SQIVND (reference sequence). This CDR3 region has 14 residues. Treatment indicated: some 19 received Ad26.COV2.S at low or high dose, single or two shots; about 5 received placebo; per-sample allocation not given. The study sampled participants on day 63 after the first vaccine or placebo injection. Recruitment in Boston yielded a donor of adult age, 18-55 years. Clones were read by immunoSEQ multiplex PCR, and TCRdb kept only the in-frame ones, dropping some. The sample lists about 280,000 clones, 87% occurring once.

Specimen: peripheral blood, collected in a trial of Ad26.COV2.S vaccine versus placebo. The TCR originated in a person aged 18-60 years who received the Ad26.COV2.S COVID-19 vaccine or a placebo. The genes are TRBV19 and TRBJ2-7; 8 bases are a match to TRBD2. The CDR3 sequence: CASSRAGGSYEQYF. As DNA, the CDR3 is TGTGCCAGTAGTAGGGCGGGGGGATCCTACGAGCAGTACTTC.